Presented here are 16 T cell receptor beta chains from one specimen sequenced in a study of T cell responses to AZD1222 COVID-19 vaccine. Clones were read by immunoSEQ multiplex PCR, and TCRdb kept only the in-frame ones, dropping some. The sample lists approximately 110,000 clones; approximately 92% were seen once. This specimen consisted of peripheral blood, obtained 28 days after the second AZD1222 dose. These receptors were collected from an adult who received the AZD1222 COVID-19 vaccine.

The chain recombines TRBV24-1 with TRBJ2-7; D might be TRBD1 (5 bases). The length of the CDR3 is 13 residues. CDR1 is KGHDR, CDR2 SFDVKD, per germline. Trimming took off 4 bases at V and 3 bases at J, with 9 bases between the two ends. CDR3: CATSEGANYEQYF. CDR3 DNA: TGTGCCACCAGTGAAGGGGCAAACTACGAGCAGTACTTC.

V gene TRBV6-5 combines with J gene TRBJ1-2; TRBD1 is a possible D gene (5 bases). The CDR3 runs to 13 residues. Trimming pared 0 bases from V and 7 bases from J, leaving 9 bases between. Germline-derived CDR1 and CDR2 are MNHEY and SVGAGI. The CDR3 spells CASSYSGGSGYTF. In DNA, the CDR3 is TGTGCCAGCAGTTACTCCGGGGGTAGTGGCTACACCTTC.

The gene calls are TRBV4-1 and TRBJ1-1, with 7 bases aligning to TRBD1. J was trimmed by 0 bases and V by 3 bases; bases with no gene match: 7. The CDR3 extends over 16 amino acids. Germline CDR1 is MGHRA and CDR2 is YSYEKL. This chain's CDR3 is CASSHPGQRMNTEAFF. The CDR3, as DNA: TGCGCCAGCAGCCACCCGGGACAGAGAATGAACACTGAAGCTTTCTTT.

This clone was detected a few times. The chain employs TRBV12-5 and TRBJ2-7; the D is unclear. Trimming removed 0 bases at V and 1 base at J, with 13 bases between. Germline CDR1 is LGHNT and CDR2 is FRNRAP. This CDR3 is built from 16 residues. This CDR3 is CASGLVPQVRSYEQYF. CDR3 sequence (DNA): TGTGCTAGTGGTTTGGTACCCCAGGTCAGGTCCTACGAGCAGTACTTC. Full variable domain (remainder filled in from reference TRBV12-5 and TRBJ2-7): DARVTQTPRHKVTEMGQEVTMRCQPILGHNTVFWYRQTMMQGLELLAYFRNRAPLDDSGMPKDRFSAEMPDATLATLKIQPSEPRDSAVYFCASGLVPQVRSYEQYFGPGTRLTVT.

The gene calls are TRBV7-2 and TRBJ1-3, with TRBD1 identical over 7 bases. This CDR3 is 16 amino acids long. V dropped 4 bases and J dropped 4; count of bases not matched to a gene: 10. The germline gives CDR1 SGHTA, CDR2 FQGNSA. In DNA, the CDR3 is TGTGCCAGCAGCTCAAGCTACGACAGGGCAGGAAACACCATATATTTT. Amino acid sequence: CASSSSYDRAGNTIYF.

This chain connects TRBV5-4 to TRBJ1-1; weak D call: TRBD1 (6 bases). Trimming took 4 bases from V and 7 from J, leaving 17 bases between them. CDR3 length: 14 residues. Germline CDR1 and CDR2: SGHNT and YYREEE (reference sequence). The CDR3 here is CASSPKNREVEAFF. DNA of the CDR3: TGTGCCAGCAGCCCGAAGAACAGGGAGGTTGAAGCTTTCTTT.

The chain uses TRBV7-2 and TRBJ2-1, with 9 bases fitting TRBD1. Germline loops: CDR1 SGHTA, CDR2 FQGNSA. After removal of 5 bases from V and 2 bases from J, the junction contained 4 bases not matched to a gene. The CDR3 is 15 residues long. CDR3 bases: TGTGCCAGCAGCCCGGACAGGGGAACCTACAATGAGCAGTTCTTC. As protein: CASSPDRGTYNEQFF.

The chain is built from TRBV28 and TRBJ1-2; D ambiguous. V dropped 6 bases and J dropped 6 bases, with 20 bases sitting between them. The germline V gene encodes CDR1 MDHEN and CDR2 SYDVKM. The CDR3 loop spans 15 amino acids. The CDR3 coding sequence is TGTGCCAGCAGGACCCACCAGGTTTTTTCGAATGGCTACACCTTC. Translation: CASRTHQVFSNGYTF.

The CDR3: CASSMGVGGGWSYTF. The CDR3 DNA follows: TGTGCCAGCAGCATGGGGGTAGGGGGTGGTTGGAGCTACACCTTC. This chain joins TRBV7-2 and TRBJ1-2; a weak D match, TRBD1 (6 bases). This CDR3 region has 15 residues. Germline CDR1 and CDR2: SGHTA and FQGNSA. The germline V and J ends were trimmed by 5 bases and 9 bases, with 22 bases remaining between them. Combining the CDR3 with reference TRBV7-2 and TRBJ1-2 gives the whole variable domain GAGVSQSPSNKVTEKGKDVELRCDPISGHTALYWYRQSLGQGLEFLIYFQGNSAPDKSGLPSDRFSAERTGGSVSTLTIQRTQQEDSAVYLCASSMGVGGGWSYTFGSGTRLTVV.

V gene TRBV7-8 combines with J gene TRBJ1-1, with 7 bases aligning to TRBD1. From germline, CDR1 is SGHVS and CDR2 FQNEAQ. CDR3 size: 13 residues. J lost 9 bases, V lost 5 bases, and 9 bases had no gene match. CDR3: CASSQGTDKKAFF. The CDR3, as DNA: TGTGCCAGCAGCCAAGGGACAGATAAAAAAGCTTTCTTT.

This clone was found once. The V gene is TRBV5-1, the J gene TRBJ1-2; TRBD1 matches at 9 bases. Germline V gives CDR1 SGHRS, CDR2 YFSETQ. The CDR3 covers 16 residues. V lost 0 bases to trimming and J lost 3 bases; unmatched junction nucleotides: 6. The CDR3: CASSLAPGQGHYGYTF. The DNA of the CDR3 is TGCGCCAGCAGCTTGGCCCCGGGACAGGGACACTATGGCTACACCTTC.

The chain uses TRBV5-4 and TRBJ1-1; 9 bases fit TRBD1. CDR3 length: 15 amino acids. Germline V lookup: CDR1 SGHNT, CDR2 YYREEE (reference sequence). The J segment lost 1 base and the V segment lost 0 bases, leaving 1 base of the junction unmatched. DNA for the CDR3: TGTGCCAGCAGCTTGGCGGGACAGGGGAACACTGAAGCTTTCTTT. It is translated as CASSLAGQGNTEAFF. The variable domain in full, completed from reference TRBV5-4 and TRBJ1-1, reads ETGVTQSPTHLIKTRGQQVTLRCSSQSGHNTVSWYQQALGQGPQFIFQYYREEENGRGNFPPRFSGLQFPNYSSELNVNALELDDSALYLCASSLAGQGNTEAFFGQGTRLTVV.

The chain uses TRBV28 and TRBJ1-1, with TRBD1 matching over 7 bases. The CDR3 extends over 12 amino acids. Germline V gives CDR1 MDHEN, CDR2 SYDVKM. The junction had 4 bases not matched to a gene; V was cut back by 5 bases and J by 7 bases. CDR3 residues: CASSLRQGEAFF. DNA of the CDR3: TGTGCCAGCAGTCTCCGACAGGGTGAAGCTTTCTTT.

The V call is TRBV7-9, the J call TRBJ2-5; no reliable D call. This CDR3 region has 13 residues. Germline assignment: CDR1 SEHNR and CDR2 FQNEAQ (reference sequence). V was trimmed by 3 bases and J by 5 bases, leaving 10 bases between them. The CDR3 coding sequence is TGTGCCAGCAGCTTCGTCTCTCCGGAGACCCAGTACTTC. Residues: CASSFVSPETQYF.

The J gene is TRBJ2-2, the V gene TRBV19, with 11 positions matching TRBD2. Looked up from germline, CDR1 is LNHDA and CDR2 is SQIVND (reference sequence). There are 17 residues in the CDR3. J gave up 6 bases and V 1 base, and 7 bases lay outside the gene matches. The CDR3 DNA reads as TGTGCCAGTAGTATAGGGGGCCGGACTAGCGGGCCCGGGGAGCTGTTTTTT. It yields the protein CASSIGGRTSGPGELFF.

The chain uses TRBV3-1 (or the pseudogene TRBV3-2) and TRBJ1-1, with 7 bases identical to TRBD1. The CDR3 is 14 residues long. The V gene's germline CDR1 is LGHDT and CDR2 YNNKEL (reference sequence). Trimming removed 4 bases from V and 10 bases from J; junction bases left unmatched: 12. The DNA of the CDR3 is TGTGCCAGCAGCCCCTCGGAGGCAGGGGGAGGAGCTTTCTTT. Protein product: CASSPSEAGGGAFF.